One sample yielded the 18 T cell receptor beta chains listed below, sequenced in a study of T cell responses to AZD1222 COVID-19 vaccine. Method: immunoSEQ multiplex PCR; TCRdb's copy keeps in-frame clones and lacks some. The sample includes roughly 180,000 clones, 80% to 90% of them seen just once. Specimen: peripheral blood, collected on day 0 of AZD1222 vaccination. These receptors came from an adult in good health.

This clone has only one observation. This chain joins TRBV27 and TRBJ2-7; TRBD1 agrees at 10 bases. CDR3 length equals 15 residues. Trimming at V came to 6 bases and at J to 3 bases, leaving 8 bases not matched to a gene. Germline loops: CDR1 MNHEY, CDR2 SMNVEV (reference sequence). CDR3 nucleotides: TGTGCCAGCAGCACGCCGGGACAGGGGTACTACGAGCAGTACTTC. It codes for CASSTPGQGYYEQYF.

This sequence joins TRBV24-1 and TRBJ2-4; D unclear. The V end lost 3 bases, the J end lost 15 bases, and 11 bases lay between the germline ends. Germline V gene sequence: CDR1 KGHDR, CDR2 SFDVKD. The CDR3 is 11 residues long. CDR3 bases: TGTGCCACCAGTGATCCTTCGACGGGGTACTTC. Encoded protein: CATSDPSTGYF.

The chain has TRBV7-8 and TRBJ2-2; no firm D call. Trimming shortened V by 5 bases and J by 1 base, and 11 bases separated the two germline ends. The length of the CDR3 is 15 residues. The germline CDR1 and CDR2 sequences are SGHVS and FQNEAQ. The CDR3 DNA sequence: TGTGCCAGCAGCCCCATCGCAGGGAACACCGGGGAGCTGTTTTTT. Translated: CASSPIAGNTGELFF. The entire variable domain, with the rest obtained from reference TRBV7-8 and TRBJ2-2, is as follows: GAGVSQSPRYKVAKRGQDVALRCDPISGHVSLFWYQQALGQGPEFLTYFQNEAQLDKSGLPSDRFFAERPEGSVSTLKIQRTQQEDSAVYLCASSPIAGNTGELFFGEGSRLTVL.

The chain employs TRBV2 and TRBJ1-2, with 9 bases that match TRBD1. The CDR3 runs to 16 residues. Germline lookup yields CDR1 SNHLY and CDR2 FYNNEI. V dropped 3 bases and J dropped 5; count of bases not matched to a gene: 10. The CDR3 loop is CASSEGGTGMAYGYTF. The CDR3 DNA is TGTGCCAGCAGTGAGGGGGGGACAGGGATGGCATATGGCTACACCTTC.

V usage is TRBV2 and J usage is TRBJ2-7; TRBD1 aligns across 9 bases. The CDR3 contains 14 residues. Losses at the gene ends were 8 bases for V and 4 bases for J; bases not matched to a gene: 9. Germline CDR1 SNHLY, CDR2 FYNNEI. CDR3 protein: CASGSQGADYEQYF. Written as DNA, the CDR3 is TGTGCCAGCGGCTCACAGGGGGCGGATTACGAGCAGTACTTC.

This clone showed up just a few times. The rearrangement links TRBV18 to TRBJ2-7, with D possibly being TRBD2 (6 bases). This CDR3 is built from 14 residues. Trimming removed 6 bases at V and 6 bases at J, with 18 bases between. CDR1 is KGHSH, CDR2 LQKENI, per germline. DNA for the CDR3: TGTGCCAGCTCGCGCCGGGACTTGCAGCCCGAGCAGTACTTC. This codes for CASSRRDLQPEQYF.

V is TRBV3-1 (or the pseudogene TRBV3-2) and J is TRBJ2-1; D may be TRBD2 (5 bases). Deletions cut 5 bases from V and 2 bases from J, with 13 bases between. CDR1 is LGHDT and CDR2 is YNNKEL in the germline V gene (reference sequence). The CDR3 sequence is 15 residues long. The CDR3 is CASSDRDTTYNEQFF. CDR3 coding DNA: TGTGCCAGCAGCGACCGGGATACCACCTACAATGAGCAGTTCTTC.

The chain combines TRBV15 with TRBJ2-3, with 15 bases lining up with TRBD2. Germline V CDR1 and CDR2: LNHNV, YYDKDF (reference sequence). There are 20 residues in the CDR3. V shed 1 base and J 2 bases; nucleotides not matched to a gene: 10. The CDR3 DNA is TGTGCCACCAGCAGAGGCATCCCGGGACTAGCGGGGGGATACACAGATACGCAGTATTTT. Residues: CATSRGIPGLAGGYTDTQYF.

The CDR3 protein is CASPTGRNSGANVLTF. The CDR3 DNA is TGTGCCAGCCCCACGGGACGAAACTCTGGGGCCAACGTCCTGACTTTC. The chain carries TRBV2 and TRBJ2-6; perhaps D is TRBD1 or TRBD2 (5 bases each). CDR1 and CDR2 from the germline V gene are SNHLY and FYNNEI. The CDR3 runs to 16 residues. The germline V and J ends were trimmed by 8 bases and 0 bases, with 14 bases remaining between them.

This chain connects TRBV29-1 to TRBJ1-2; tentative D call: TRBD1 (5 bases). Trimming left V 1 base short and J 6 bases short, with 15 bases between. From germline, CDR1 is SQVTM and CDR2 ANQGSEA. CDR3 length: 14 amino acids. The DNA of the CDR3 is TGCAGCGTTGAAGGGGGGGTTTCCGCCCATGGCTACACCTTC. It translates to CSVEGGVSAHGYTF.

The rearrangement links TRBV23-1 to TRBJ1-1; D possibly corresponds to TRBD1 (5 bases). TRBV23-1 has ORF status, its function being uncertain. The V and J ends lost 3 bases and 3 bases respectively, with 11 bases between them. The CDR3 spans 14 residues. The CDR3 DNA follows: TGCGCCAGCAGTCAGGGGACGGTGGACACTGAAGCTTTCTTT. It specifies CASSQGTVDTEAFF.

V is TRBV15 and J is TRBJ2-1; maybe TRBD1 (6 bases). Trimming took 0 bases from V and 2 from J, leaving 11 bases between them. This CDR3 contains 16 residues. Germline V lookup: CDR1 LNHNV, CDR2 YYDKDF (reference sequence). The CDR3 region is CATSRDGGGPYNEQFF. The CDR3 DNA reads TGTGCCACCAGCAGAGATGGGGGCGGGCCCTACAATGAGCAGTTCTTC.

J is TRBJ1-1 and V is TRBV19; D gene ambiguous. Per germline, CDR1 LNHDA and CDR2 SQIVND (reference sequence). This CDR3 has 13 amino acids. Between the trimmed V and J ends, which lost 3 bases and 1 base, there was a span of 6 bases. CDR3 residues: CASSIIGNTEAFF. The DNA of the CDR3 is TGTGCCAGTAGTATTATCGGGAACACTGAAGCTTTCTTT.

The chain combines TRBV6-5 with TRBJ1-5; tentatively, D is TRBD1 (6 bases). There are 14 residues in the CDR3. Germline-derived CDR1 and CDR2 are MNHEY and SVGAGI. V lost 10 bases and J 2 bases, leaving 15 bases between the germline ends. CDR3 region: CATSDRMGNQPQHF. CDR3 DNA sequence: TGTGCCACCTCCGACAGGATGGGCAATCAGCCCCAGCATTTT.

This rearrangement joins TRBV6-4 to TRBJ1-2, with D maybe TRBD1 (6 bases). The germline V and J ends were trimmed by 6 bases and 8 bases, with 25 bases remaining between them. CDR1 is MRHNA and CDR2 is SNTAGT in the germline V gene. CDR3 length: 16 residues. CDR3 loop: CASRTGIGPEGSGYTF. For the CDR3, the DNA is TGTGCCAGCAGAACAGGGATTGGCCCCGAGGGTAGCGGCTACACCTTC.

The V and J genes are TRBV5-5 and TRBJ1-1, with D unresolved. In germline, CDR1 is SGHKS, CDR2 YYEKEE (reference sequence). The CDR3 is 14 amino acids. V lost 0 bases to trimming and J lost 7 bases, with 13 bases between them. The CDR3 is CASSLVAAAIEAFF. The CDR3 coding sequence is TGTGCCAGCAGCTTGGTGGCAGCAGCTATTGAAGCTTTCTTT.

This clone was seen a few times. This sequence joins TRBV4-1 and TRBJ1-2; unclear D gene. V dropped 4 bases and J dropped 2 bases, with 14 bases sitting between them. CDR1 is MGHRA, CDR2 YSYEKL, per germline. The length of the CDR3 is 15 residues. CDR3 coding DNA: TGCGCCAGCAGCCCTTCGGGCGCCGACAACTATGGCTACACCTTC. It yields the protein CASSPSGADNYGYTF.

This clone has only one observation. The chain combines TRBV6-2 or TRBV6-3 with TRBJ2-3, with D possibly being TRBD2 (6 bases). Germline assignment: CDR1 MNHEY and CDR2 SVGEGT. Trimming took 2 bases from V and 3 from J, leaving 12 bases between them. CDR3 length: 15 residues. The CDR3 here is CASSYGGVLTDTQYF. CDR3 nucleotide sequence: TGTGCCAGCAGTTACGGCGGGGTCCTTACAGATACGCAGTATTTT.